The 29 T cell receptor beta chains listed next were all sequenced from one sample in a study of blood T cell repertoires in COVID-19. The method was immunoSEQ multiplex PCR; TCRdb's version includes in-frame clones alone and lacks a portion of them. The repertoire has roughly 230,000 clones, roughly four fifths of them found once; the top ten carry less than 7.5%. Sequencing was performed on peripheral blood. These receptors were taken from a woman in her forties or fifties with acute or convalescent COVID-19.

The genes are TRBV4-1 and TRBJ2-3, with TRBD1 matching 8 bases. The ends lost 0 bases at V and 4 bases at J; junction bases unmatched: 6. The CDR3 runs 16 residues. Germline V gene data show CDR1 as MGHRA and CDR2 as YSYEKL. The CDR3, as DNA: TGCGCCAGCAGCCAAGATCCAGGGGGCCGGGCAGATACGCAGTATTTT. As protein: CASSQDPGGRADTQYF.

The rearrangement links TRBV3-1 (or the pseudogene TRBV3-2) to TRBJ1-2; no clear D gene. Germline V lookup: CDR1 LGHDT, CDR2 YNNKEL (reference sequence). The CDR3 contains 12 residues. V lost 1 base and J 7 bases, leaving 7 bases between the germline ends. CDR3 amino acids: CASSQVDSGYTF. The CDR3 DNA is TGTGCCAGCAGCCAAGTGGACTCTGGCTACACCTTC.

In the case of this clone: One end of the junction is discordant with germline, which a read error may explain. The chain couples TRBV28 to TRBJ1-4, with a tentative D call TRBD1 (6 bases). This CDR3 contains 14 residues. Germline CDR1 is MDHEN and CDR2 is SYDVKM. The CDR3 reads CASRLQGPNEKLFF. Here the CDR3 DNA reads TGTGCCAGCCGTTTACAGGGCCCTAATGAAAAACTGTTTTTT.

V and J are TRBV3-1 (or the pseudogene TRBV3-2) and TRBJ2-7, with 12 positions matching TRBD2. The germline CDR1 and CDR2 sequences are LGHDT and YNNKEL (reference sequence). CDR3 size: 16 residues. The V segment lost 5 bases and the J segment 4 bases; nucleotides outside the gene matches: 9. CDR3 DNA sequence: TGTGCCAGCAGCTCATCTAGCGGGGGGGCCGGGTACGAGCAGTACTTC. Protein product: CASSSSSGGAGYEQYF.

This clone has only one observation. The rearrangement joins TRBV7-8 to TRBJ2-1, with TRBD2 matching over 10 bases. J lost 3 bases, V lost 5 bases, and 13 bases had no gene match. This CDR3 is built from 18 residues. Germline CDR1 is SGHVS and CDR2 is FQNEAQ. DNA for the CDR3: TGTGCCAGCAGCCCATCCGGGGCTAGCGGGGGCCTCTACAATGAGCAGTTCTTC. Amino acids: CASSPSGASGGLYNEQFF.

The chain employs TRBV5-1 and TRBJ1-1; tentative D call: TRBD1 (5 bases). The CDR3 loop spans 11 amino acids. CDR1 and CDR2 from the germline V gene are SGHRS and YFSETQ. Between the trimmed V and J ends, which lost 0 bases and 8 bases, there was a span of 5 bases. The CDR3 DNA reads as TGCGCCAGCAGCTTGGACAGGGAAGCTTTCTTT. It translates to CASSLDREAFF.

This rearrangement joins TRBV24-1 to TRBJ2-7; a weak D match, TRBD1 (5 bases). Germline lookup yields CDR1 KGHDR and CDR2 SFDVKD. Trimming removed 1 base at V and 5 bases at J, with 11 bases between. The CDR3 is 14 residues long. The CDR3 DNA follows: TGTGCCACCAGTGATTTAAGGCAGGGCGACGAGCAGTACTTC. Amino acid sequence: CATSDLRQGDEQYF.

This chain connects TRBV3-1 (or the pseudogene TRBV3-2) to TRBJ1-2; D possibly corresponds to TRBD1 (5 bases). The CDR3 length is 14 residues. The V end was cut by 3 bases, the J end by 4 bases, with 12 bases between. Germline V gene lookup returns CDR1 LGHDT and CDR2 YNNKEL (reference sequence). CDR3 loop: CASSQITGPYGYTF. DNA of the CDR3: TGTGCCAGCAGCCAGATCACAGGACCCTATGGCTACACCTTC.

This chain connects TRBV7-2 to TRBJ2-7, with 10 bases aligning to TRBD1. Per the germline V gene, CDR1 is SGHTA and CDR2 is FQGNSA. V dropped 0 bases and J dropped 5; count of bases not matched to a gene: 4. This CDR3 is built from 15 residues. The CDR3 reads CASSLAGQGRNEQYF. The CDR3 nucleotides read TGTGCCAGCAGCTTAGCGGGACAGGGGCGCAACGAGCAGTACTTC. Variable domain in full (rest from reference TRBV7-2 and TRBJ2-7): GAGVSQSPSNKVTEKGKDVELRCDPISGHTALYWYRQSLGQGLEFLIYFQGNSAPDKSGLPSDRFSAERTGGSVSTLTIQRTQQEDSAVYLCASSLAGQGRNEQYFGPGTRLTVT.

The chain is built from TRBV9 and TRBJ1-5; maybe TRBD1 (5 bases). Deletions cut 4 bases from V and 5 bases from J, with 7 bases between. The CDR3 has 12 residues. Germline values: CDR1 SGDLS, CDR2 YYNGEE. This CDR3 reads CASSPGDQPQHF. DNA of the CDR3: TGTGCCAGCAGCCCGGGGGATCAGCCCCAGCATTTT.

V gene TRBV5-3 combines with J gene TRBJ1-6; D remains ambiguous. TRBV5-3 is recorded as an ORF, its role being uncertain. V was pared by 3 bases and J by 0 bases, with 7 bases between. The CDR3 has 15 amino acids. The CDR3 bases are TGTGCCAGAAGCTATAAGAGCTCCTATAATTCACCCCTCCACTTT. Encoded protein: CARSYKSSYNSPLHF.

The chain has TRBV29-1 and TRBJ1-2; TRBD1 might be the D (6 bases). This CDR3 spans 12 amino acids. The germline gives CDR1 SQVTM, CDR2 ANQGSEA. V shed 4 bases and J shed 1 base, with 7 bases lying between them. CDR3: CSVARGNYGYTF. CDR3 nucleotide sequence: TGCAGCGTTGCCAGGGGTAACTATGGCTACACCTTC. The whole variable domain, filled in from reference TRBV29-1 and TRBJ1-2, reads SAVISQKPSRDICQRGTSLTIQCQVDSQVTMMFWYRQQPGQSLTLIATANQGSEATYESGFVIDKFPISRPNLTFSTLTVSNMSPEDSSIYLCSVARGNYGYTFGSGTRLTVV.

The chain recombines TRBV6-5 with TRBJ1-2; weak D call: TRBD1 (6 bases). The length of the CDR3 is 12 residues. V was pared by 7 bases and J by 8 bases, with 14 bases between. Germline V gene lookup returns CDR1 MNHEY and CDR2 SVGAGI. For the CDR3, the DNA is TGTGCCAGCATAGGCAGGGGAGAAGGCTACACCTTC. Translated, it gives CASIGRGEGYTF.

About this clone itself: The same CDR3 is also encoded by other DNA sequences in this sample. The chain has TRBV6-6 and TRBJ1-2, with a weak D call TRBD1 (6 bases). CDR1 MNHNY and CDR2 SVGAGI come from the germline V gene (reference sequence). V shed 7 bases and J shed 6 bases, with 12 bases lying between them. The length of the CDR3 is 12 residues. The CDR3 coding sequence is TGTGCCAGCACCAGAGGGGGGGATGGCTACACCTTC. Amino acids: CASTRGGDGYTF.

V usage is TRBV19 and J usage is TRBJ2-4; tentative D call: TRBD2 (6 bases). The V gene's germline CDR1 is LNHDA and CDR2 SQIVND (reference sequence). Trimming removed 6 bases from V and 8 bases from J, with 17 bases in between. This CDR3 is 14 amino acids long. DNA for the CDR3: TGTGCCAGTAGCAGACCGGGACTGGGGGACATTCAGTACTTC. It yields the protein CASSRPGLGDIQYF.

The rearrangement uses TRBV27 and TRBJ1-3; 8 bases map to TRBD1. The junction had 7 bases not matched to a gene; V was cut back by 6 bases and J by 3 bases. The CDR3 has 15 residues. In germline, CDR1 is MNHEY, CDR2 SMNVEV (reference sequence). The CDR3 nucleotides are TGTGCCAGCAGCACGATCGGACAGGGTGGAAACACCATATATTTT. Residues: CASSTIGQGGNTIYF.

This chain uses TRBV6-4 with TRBJ2-1, with D perhaps matching TRBD2 (5 bases). This CDR3 has 13 residues. V was pared by 6 bases and J by 6 bases, with 12 bases between. The V gene's germline CDR1 is MRHNA and CDR2 SNTAGT. The DNA of the CDR3 is TGTGCCAGCAGAGCTAACCTAGCCAATGAGCAGTTCTTC. Encoded protein: CASRANLANEQFF.

The chain joins TRBV6-1 to TRBJ2-3; D perhaps matches TRBD1 (5 bases). The CDR3 sequence is 15 residues long. Germline V lookup: CDR1 MNHNS, CDR2 SASEGT. The V end lost 0 bases, the J end lost 2 bases, and 9 bases lay between the germline ends. Written as DNA, the CDR3 is TGTGCCAGCAGTGAAGCTAGGGGCTACACAGATACGCAGTATTTT. As protein: CASSEARGYTDTQYF.

The chain employs TRBV19 and TRBJ2-3; 8 bases map to TRBD1. Germline V gene sequence: CDR1 LNHDA, CDR2 SQIVND (reference sequence). This CDR3 region has 15 residues. Losses at the gene ends were 4 bases for V and 4 bases for J; bases not matched to a gene: 7. Here the CDR3 reads CASSNGQGISDTQYF. Here the CDR3 DNA reads TGTGCCAGTAGTAACGGACAGGGAATCTCAGATACGCAGTATTTT.

The chain carries TRBV7-8 and TRBJ2-3, with unresolved D. The germline gives CDR1 SGHVS, CDR2 FQNEAQ. V lost 5 bases and J lost 1, with 13 bases in between. CDR3 length equals 15 residues. The CDR3 nucleotides read TGTGCCAGCAGCCCAGCCCCCAGCGGCACAGATACGCAGTATTTT. Translated: CASSPAPSGTDTQYF.

The chain combines TRBV7-2 with TRBJ1-2, with D uncertain. Germline CDR1 reads SGHTA; CDR2 reads FQGNSA. Trimming shortened V by 5 bases and J by 6 bases, and 22 bases separated the two germline ends. The length of the CDR3 is 16 residues. The CDR3 spells CASSPSGNPRAHGYTF. The CDR3 region has the DNA TGTGCCAGCAGCCCCTCCGGGAACCCTAGGGCTCATGGCTACACCTTC.

V and J are TRBV4-3 and TRBJ1-2; a possible D gene is TRBD1 (5 bases). This CDR3 has 16 amino acids. V shed 0 bases and J shed 7 bases, with 18 bases lying between them. Germline V gene lookup returns CDR1 LGHNA and CDR2 YSLEER. The CDR3: CASSQDPAGRVSGYTF. In DNA, the CDR3 is TGCGCCAGCAGCCAAGATCCGGCGGGGCGGGTCTCTGGCTACACCTTC.

The rearrangement uses TRBV7-8 and TRBJ2-7, with D perhaps TRBD2 (5 bases). Trimming stripped 5 bases from V and 2 bases from J, with 7 bases between. The CDR3 is 12 residues long. CDR1 is SGHVS, CDR2 FQNEAQ, per germline. The CDR3 here is CASSPGTYEQYF. CDR3 DNA sequence: TGTGCCAGCAGCCCGGGGACCTACGAGCAGTACTTC.

This clone has just a few counts. This rearrangement joins TRBV9 to TRBJ1-2, with D tentatively TRBD1 (6 bases). Germline CDR1 reads SGDLS; CDR2 reads YYNGEE. V shed 3 bases and J shed 5 bases, with 14 bases lying between them. The length of the CDR3 is 14 residues. In nucleotides, the CDR3 is TGTGCCAGCAGCGCCGCGGCCCAGGGGTATGGCTACACCTTC. This encodes CASSAAAQGYGYTF.

There are a few counts of this clone. The rearrangement links TRBV5-1 to TRBJ1-1; 9 nucleotides line up with TRBD1. Unmatched junction bases numbered 0, after V lost 0 bases and J lost 6 bases. Germline V gene sequence: CDR1 SGHRS, CDR2 YFSETQ. The CDR3 contains 13 residues. In nucleotides, the CDR3 is TGCGCCAGCAGCTTGGGGGACAGGGCTGAAGCTTTCTTT. Amino acid sequence: CASSLGDRAEAFF. Together with reference TRBV5-1 and TRBJ1-1, the CDR3 gives the full variable domain: KAGVTQTPRYLIKTRGQQVTLSCSPISGHRSVSWYQQTPGQGLQFLFEYFSETQRNKGNFPGRFSGRQFSNSRSEMNVSTLELGDSALYLCASSLGDRAEAFFGQGTRLTVV.

This sequence joins TRBV6-5 and TRBJ1-5; TRBD1 aligns across 12 bases. This CDR3 has 15 amino acids. J gave up 6 bases and V 7 bases, and 7 bases lay outside the gene matches. Germline-derived CDR1 and CDR2 are MNHEY and SVGAGI. CDR3 in DNA: TGTGCCAGCATCCTGGGACAGGGGGCGGGTCAGCCCCAGCATTTT. As protein: CASILGQGAGQPQHF.

The genes are TRBV10-3 and TRBJ1-6; TRBD1 is a possible D gene (5 bases). The CDR3 has 14 residues. Trimming removed 7 bases from V and 6 bases from J, with 13 bases in between. The germline V gene has CDR1 ENHRY and CDR2 SYGVKD. The CDR3 spells CAINSREGNSPLHF. The DNA of the CDR3 is TGTGCCATCAACTCCAGGGAGGGTAATTCACCCCTCCACTTT.

Only one count was recorded for this clone. The rearrangement uses TRBV10-2 and TRBJ2-7; a weak D match, TRBD1 (5 bases). Trimming shortened V by 5 bases and J by 3 bases, and 11 bases separated the two germline ends. Per germline, CDR1 WSHSY and CDR2 SAAADI. The CDR3 covers 13 residues. In DNA form, the CDR3 reads TGCGCCAGCAGTCAGGGTGGGGTCTACGAGCAGTACTTC. Translated: CASSQGGVYEQYF.

A single count supports this clone. The genes are TRBV7-9 and TRBJ1-3; the D is unclear. From germline, CDR1 is SEHNR and CDR2 FQNEAQ (reference sequence). The CDR3 totals 16 residues. V gave up 1 base and J gave up 2 bases, with 12 bases separating them. CDR3 sequence: CASSLDTRLAGNTIYF. Here the CDR3 DNA reads TGTGCCAGCAGCTTAGATACCAGACTTGCTGGAAACACCATATATTTT.